The present T cell receptor (beta chain) was sequenced within a study of cytomegalovirus exposure and HLA in healthy donors. Study details: HLA-typed donors were the source of roughly 85 million unique TCRs held in an early data release.

Details on this clone: Its specificity is unknown.

Study-level findings and limits: Immune exposure data for these donors was limited to CMV serostatus. The study carried out a later analysis of TCR beta sequences. It associated 16,951 of them with specific HLA alleles at a false discovery rate of 0.05.

13 Jbeta primers and 60 Vbeta primers were used for the PCR. In the authors' workflow: A later analysis tallied about 80 million unique TCR beta chains, some 10 million of them shared. The method was immunoSEQ multiplex PCR; TCRdb's version includes in-frame clones alone and lacks a portion of them. That table is the source of V, J and clone size, and D and trimming were worked out from the DNA. Of about 220,000 clones listed, roughly 80% are singletons. This receptor was obtained from a man aged 40-49 years in good health and CMV-seropositive. The sample was PBMCs.

CDR3: CASSAGTGGSYEQYV. The CDR3 DNA sequence: TGTGCCAGTAGTGCCGGGACAGGGGGTTCCTACGAGCAGTACGTC. V and J are TRBV19 and TRBJ2-7, with 11 bases matching TRBD1. In germline, CDR1 is LNHDA, CDR2 SQIVND (reference sequence). The ends lost 5 bases at V and 1 base at J; junction bases unmatched: 4. The CDR3 loop spans 15 amino acids.